The present TCR beta chain was sequenced within a study of cytomegalovirus exposure and HLA in healthy donors. Nominal health characterized the donors when sampled, though unrecorded immune exposures were likely. PCR was performed using 60 Vbeta and 13 Jbeta primers. The method was immunoSEQ multiplex PCR; TCRdb's version includes in-frame clones alone and lacks a portion of them. Of approximately 150,000 clones detected, 75% appear once; the ten largest clones hold about 11%. General study findings and limits: Cytomegalovirus status, reportedly, was diagnosed with high specificity and sensitivity by the classifier.

In regard to this clone: Antigen: not known. This sample includes further DNA sequences coding for the same CDR3.

Trimming at V came to 3 bases and at J to 5 bases, leaving 3 bases not matched to a gene. Germline loops: CDR1 KGHSH, CDR2 LQKENI. The CDR3 is 14 amino acids. J is TRBJ2-5 and V is TRBV18; 10 nucleotides match TRBD1. The TCR sequence derives from a man between 18 and 29 years old in good health and CMV-seropositive. The sequenced sample was PBMCs. Here the CDR3 DNA reads TGTGCCAGCTCACCTGGGACAGGGGATGAGACCCAGTACTTC. This translates into CASSPGTGDETQYF.